These T cell receptor beta chains were read from a single sample in a study of CD4 T cells in relation to SARS-CoV-2 and coronaviruses. Sequencing was performed with immunoSEQ multiplex PCR; in TCRdb, only in-frame clones are kept and a portion is missing. The repertoire includes approximately 27,000 clones, roughly 70% of them detected once, and about an eighth sits in the top ten. Their antigen targets remain unknown. Sequencing used CD4+ T cells from PBMCs, cultured in vitro. The source of these receptors is a human donor in good health. CDR3s include the opening cysteine and the closing phenylalanine or tryptophan. The D gene is left open where the match is weak.

TRBV6-5,TRBJ2-3,NA,CASSSLTSTDTQYF
TRBV7-9,TRBJ2-2,TRBD1,CASSLERTGVRQTTGELFF
TRBV27,TRBJ1-5,NA,CASSLWDSNQPQHF
TRBV3-1/TRBV3-2,TRBJ2-7,NA,CASSFQSRGASEQYF
TRBV14,TRBJ2-4,TRBD1,CASSHTGGSIQYF
TRBV9,TRBJ2-7,NA,CASSANPSGEQYF
TRBV7-9,TRBJ1-5,NA,CASSLSVDQPQHF
TRBV12-2,TRBJ1-5,NA,CASRLAGAGKDSNQPQHF
TRBV19,TRBJ1-2,NA,CASYAGPDRPNYGYTF
TRBV4-3,TRBJ2-3,NA,CASSQAGADTDTQYF
TRBV27,TRBJ1-2,NA,CASSELGGYGYTF
TRBV6-5,TRBJ1-1,NA,CASSSSLSEAFF
TRBV3-1/TRBV3-2,TRBJ1-1,NA,CASQFTENTEAFF
TRBV4-2,TRBJ2-1,TRBD2,CASSQGGTSGINEQFF
TRBV5-1,TRBJ1-5,NA,CASSLESGNQPQHF
TRBV18,TRBJ2-7,NA,CASSPTLAGSEQYF
TRBV5-4,TRBJ2-1,TRBD2,CASSHSGRAGEQFF
TRBV6-5,TRBJ1-1,NA,CASSYTMNTEAFF
TRBV6-6,TRBJ2-7,TRBD1,CASSYAGQGPTYEQYF
TRBV30,TRBJ2-5,NA,CAWSPEEETQYF